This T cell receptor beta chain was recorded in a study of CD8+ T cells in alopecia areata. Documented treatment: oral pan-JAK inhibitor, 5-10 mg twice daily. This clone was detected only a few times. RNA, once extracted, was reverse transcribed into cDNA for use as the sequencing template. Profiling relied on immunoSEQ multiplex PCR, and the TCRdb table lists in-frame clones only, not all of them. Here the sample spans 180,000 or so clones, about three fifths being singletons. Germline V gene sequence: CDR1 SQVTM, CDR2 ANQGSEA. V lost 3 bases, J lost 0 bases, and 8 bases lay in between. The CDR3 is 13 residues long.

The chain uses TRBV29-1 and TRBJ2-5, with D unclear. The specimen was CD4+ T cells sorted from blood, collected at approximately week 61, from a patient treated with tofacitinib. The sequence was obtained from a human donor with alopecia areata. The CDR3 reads CSVEQANQETQYF. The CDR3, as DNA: TGCAGCGTTGAGCAGGCGAACCAAGAGACCCAGTACTTC.